Below, 8 T cell receptor beta chains from the same sample are listed, as sequenced in a study of cytomegalovirus exposure and HLA in healthy donors. The PCR employed 60 Vbeta primers together with 13 Jbeta primers. TCRdb's table, derived via immunoSEQ multiplex PCR, lists solely in-frame clones and lacks some. The sample lists 90,000 to 110,000 clones, roughly 13% occurring once. The sequenced sample was PBMCs. The receptor set was obtained from a man in his forties or fifties in good health and CMV-seropositive.

This chain connects TRBV7-2 to TRBJ2-3; TRBD2 matches at 7 bases. Germline V gives CDR1 SGHTA, CDR2 FQGNSA. V gave up 7 bases and J gave up 0 bases; unmatched junction bases: 10. The CDR3 runs to 16 residues. The CDR3 DNA reads as TGTGCCAGCACTATAAGTAGTAGCGGGAGCACAGATACGCAGTATTTT. Residues: CASTISSSGSTDTQYF.

This clone turned up a few times. V usage is TRBV2 and J usage is TRBJ1-1, with TRBD1 identical over 8 bases. V was clipped by 8 bases and J by 6 bases; unmatched bases: 11. Germline CDR1 and CDR2: SNHLY and FYNNEI. This CDR3 comprises 14 residues. The CDR3 loop is CASRQGNWVAEAFF. The CDR3 DNA follows: TGTGCCAGCCGACAGGGGAATTGGGTCGCTGAAGCTTTCTTT.

About this clone: Other DNA sequences of this sample code for an identical CDR3. The rearrangement links TRBV29-1 to TRBJ2-1; 11 positions match TRBD2. The V and J ends lost 2 bases and 8 bases, in that order; junction bases with no gene match: 8. The CDR3 extends over 15 amino acids. Germline V CDR1 and CDR2: SQVTM, ANQGSEA. The CDR3, as DNA: TGCAGCGTTGAATTAACTAGCGGGAGTATTGATGAGCAGTTCTTC. Its translation: CSVELTSGSIDEQFF.

This clone was counted a few times. The rearrangement joins TRBV15 to TRBJ2-3; D is possibly TRBD2 (5 bases). V gave up 3 bases and J gave up 1 base, with 14 bases separating them. The CDR3 has 16 residues. Germline assignment: CDR1 LNHNV and CDR2 YYDKDF (reference sequence). The CDR3 spells CATSSFFNGGTDTQYF. The CDR3 DNA follows: TGTGCCACCAGCAGTTTTTTCAACGGGGGCACAGATACGCAGTATTTT. Full variable domain (missing parts from reference TRBV15 and TRBJ2-3): DAMVIQNPRYQVTQFGKPVTLSCSQTLNHNVMYWYQQKSSQAPKLLFHYYDKDFNNEADTPDNFQSRRPNTSFCFLDIRSPGLGDTAMYLCATSSFFNGGTDTQYFGPGTRLTVL.

The chain has TRBV4-1 and TRBJ1-4, with 9 bases aligning to TRBD1. Germline CDR1 is MGHRA and CDR2 is YSYEKL. V gave up 4 bases and J gave up 4 bases; unmatched junction bases: 10. This CDR3 is 17 amino acids long. CDR3 bases: TGCGCCAGCAGCCCAAGGACAGGACAGGGGAATAATGAAAAACTGTTTTTT. This codes for CASSPRTGQGNNEKLFF.

This clone has only a few counts. This chain uses TRBV5-4 with TRBJ2-2, with D perhaps TRBD2 (6 bases). Trimming cost V 0 bases and J 2 bases, with 11 bases left between them. This CDR3 has 16 amino acids. Germline lookup yields CDR1 SGHNT and CDR2 YYREEE (reference sequence). The CDR3 protein is CASSLGRRANTGELFF. CDR3 DNA sequence: TGTGCCAGCAGCTTGGGTAGGAGGGCAAACACCGGGGAGCTGTTTTTT.

This clone occurred a few times. An end of the junction does not agree with germline; a read error may underlie this. The chain recombines TRBV2 with TRBJ2-7; 9 bases are shared with TRBD1. Per the germline V gene, CDR1 is SNHLY and CDR2 is FYNNEI. There are 13 residues in the CDR3. CDR3 nucleotide sequence: TGTGCCACCGAGGGACAGGGAGCCTACAAGCAGTACTTC. This translates into CATEGQGAYKQYF.

The chain is built from TRBV30 and TRBJ1-4; D not resolved. This CDR3 is built from 11 residues. The V gene lost 0 bases and the J gene lost 8 bases, with 4 bases spanning the gap. Germline V gene lookup returns CDR1 GTSNPN and CDR2 SVGIG (reference sequence). The CDR3 loop reads CAWSVGEKLFF. CDR3 nucleotides: TGTGCCTGGAGTGTCGGGGAAAAACTGTTTTTT.